This T cell receptor beta chain was recovered during a study of T cells in Graves' hyperthyroidism and ophthalmopathy (dated by TCRdb to between 2017 and 2020). As for the study more broadly: Peripheral blood samples were taken at the time of initial diagnosis, prior to any treatment. Once sampling was done, hyperthyroidism patients were given methimazole at a starting dose of 30 mg daily, whereas ophthalmopathy patients were given high-dose intravenous methylprednisolone. The 100 discovery patients were randomly split 7:3 into training and test sets. In about 6 Graves' hyperthyroidism patients, the study also compared T-cell repertoires from thyroid tissue with T-cell repertoires from blood. Prospective prediction of ophthalmopathy was tested in an independent validation cohort of approximately 19 hyperthyroidism patients and some 17 patients who later progressed to ophthalmopathy. TCR V-J signatures able to tell the groups apart were searched for in a discovery cohort of 95 to 100 patients, of whom under 45 had Graves' ophthalmopathy and roughly 59 had stable Graves' hyperthyroidism. TCR Vbeta CDR3 sequencing of roughly 140 peripheral blood samples (43 ophthalmopathy, 75 or so hyperthyroidism and approximately 17 progressor patients) is reported in the paper.

Amplification of TCR beta CDR3 regions was carried out from RNA transcripts. A first-round RT-PCR of the TCR CDR3 used the HTBI primer set with the Qiagen OneStep RT-PCR kit. The libraries were constructed in a second round of multiplex PCR and then size-selected and purified. Libraries were sequenced paired-end with 100 bp reads on an Illumina HiSeq2000. Regarding the original processing steps: SOAPnuke was used to process the raw data, throwing out any read that contained adapters or uncalled bases, had a mean Phred below 15, or lacked an exact constant-primer or identifier match. High-quality paired reads were merged using COPE v1.2.5, and each unique nucleotide sequence was defined as a clonotype. MiTCR v1.1 was used to align clonotypes to the IMGT TRBV, TRBD and TRBJ reference segments. Analysis was restricted to V-J combinations with a frequency above 0.0001, which covered 99% to 99.2% of repertoires. The TCS score was defined as the ratio of F50 (clonal expansion) to E x V (chaos), calculated using BLOSUM62-based TCRdist between CDR3 peptides within each V-J. Welch's t-statistics and random forest reduced around 550 V-J features to 13, which were used in a naive Bayes classifier (R e1071). TCRdb handled the public reads itself, with Q25 trimming in fastp and clone calling in MiXCR, and kept productive beta chains. Each CDR3 protein appears once, grouped with its most common genes and DNA. The V and J calls were not made by the authors but by TCRdb's processing. The table for this sample lists 280,000 or so distinct CDR3 sequences; around 15% of them were counted only once. Clones ranked in the top ten supply under 35% of the sample.

Worth noting for this clonotype: Its specific antigen is unknown. No quality values exist for individual bases; no much larger clone is one base distant.

What the authors observed across the whole study: Most expanded thyroid clonotypes (frequency above 0.001) were also detected in blood, suggesting blood repertoires may reflect thyroid immune responses. A model built on a 13 V-J signature distinguished ophthalmopathy from stable hyperthyroidism, reaching over 85% sensitivity and under 84% specificity in cross-validation and 80%/75% in testing. Sample size was not statistically predetermined, and investigators were not blinded to group allocation. In validation, progression to ophthalmopathy was predicted by the model with around 70% sensitivity and roughly 76% specificity, a median of about 6.4 months before onset.

The germline V gene (reference sequence) specifies DFQATT as CDR1 and SNEGSKA as CDR2. Deletion took 8 bases off V and 10 bases off J, with a span of 6 bases between the germline ends. The cysteine opens and the phenylalanine closes a CDR3 of 8 amino acids. CDR3 DNA is the only sequence kept; it has 24 bases, read in frame from the first base. The hyperthyroidism patients were between 18 and 65 years old and newly diagnosed, with a disease duration of less than 2 months. The study excluded patients with uncontrolled infections, other autoimmune diseases, pregnancy or lactation. Clinical symptoms, serum thyroxine and TRAb, thyroid ultrasound, and orbital computed tomography formed the basis for the diagnoses. Blood from progressor patients was drawn when they were first diagnosed with hyperthyroidism, before any ophthalmopathy symptoms appeared. PBMCs were isolated from about 9 ml of fresh peripheral blood by Ficoll-Paque density gradient centrifugation. Progressor patients were defined as those initially diagnosed with Graves' hyperthyroidism in whom ophthalmopathy developed during follow-up. Total RNA was extracted using Trizol reagent, and RNA quality was assessed on an Agilent 2100 Bioanalyzer.

This receptor was obtained from a woman aged 45 to 65 with Graves' hyperthyroidism that later progressed to Graves' ophthalmopathy. Material for sequencing was blood. The receptor chain draws on TRBV20-1 and TRBJ1-5; the D gene cannot be named for sure. The CDR3 sequence is CSTGPQHF. The DNA reads as follows: TGCAGTACTGGACCCCAGCATTTT.